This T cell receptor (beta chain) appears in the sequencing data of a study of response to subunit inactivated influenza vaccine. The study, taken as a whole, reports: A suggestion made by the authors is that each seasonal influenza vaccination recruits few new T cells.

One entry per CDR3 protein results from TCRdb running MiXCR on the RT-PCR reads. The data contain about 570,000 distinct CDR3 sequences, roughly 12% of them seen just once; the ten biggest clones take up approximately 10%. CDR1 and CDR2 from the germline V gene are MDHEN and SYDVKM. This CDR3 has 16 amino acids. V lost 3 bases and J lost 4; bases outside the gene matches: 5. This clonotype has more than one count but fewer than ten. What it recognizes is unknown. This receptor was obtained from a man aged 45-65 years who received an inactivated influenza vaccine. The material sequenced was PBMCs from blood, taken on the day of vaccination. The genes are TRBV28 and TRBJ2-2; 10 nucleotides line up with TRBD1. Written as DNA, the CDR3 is TGTGCCAGCAGTTTGAGGACAGGGGGTCCCACCGGGGAGCTGTTTTTT. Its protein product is CASSLRTGGPTGELFF.